This T cell receptor (beta chain) is drawn from a study of patients and donors after allogeneic stem cell transplantation. From the RT-PCR reads, TCRdb called clonotypes with MiXCR, one entry per CDR3 protein. The sample consists of roughly 940,000 distinct CDR3 sequences, about a sixth of them appearing once. The CDR3 runs 14 residues. The V gene lost 0 bases and the J gene lost 1 base, with 9 bases spanning the gap. Germline loops: CDR1 DFQATT, CDR2 SNEGSKA (reference sequence). Sequences were obtained from blood, either unsorted or a sorted T cell fraction (not recorded which). The clonotype comes from a human donor who was either an allogeneic HSCT recipient or a stem cell or donor lymphocyte infusion donor (not recorded which). It is not recorded whose cells these are; they may come from a transplant donor. The chain recombines TRBV20-1 with TRBJ1-1, with a tentative D call TRBD1 (5 bases). Here the CDR3 DNA reads TGCAGTGCTAGAGAAGTCGACAGGAACACTGAAGCTTTCTTT. Protein sequence: CSAREVDRNTEAFF.